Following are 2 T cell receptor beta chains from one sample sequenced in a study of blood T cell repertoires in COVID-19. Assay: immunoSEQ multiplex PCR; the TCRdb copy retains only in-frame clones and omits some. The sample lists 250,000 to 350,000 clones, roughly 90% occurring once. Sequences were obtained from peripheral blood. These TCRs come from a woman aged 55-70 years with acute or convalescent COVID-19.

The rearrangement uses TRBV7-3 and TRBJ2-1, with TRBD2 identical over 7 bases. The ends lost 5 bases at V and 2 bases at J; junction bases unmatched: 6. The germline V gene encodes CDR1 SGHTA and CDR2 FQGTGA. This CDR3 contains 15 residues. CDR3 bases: TGTGCCAGCAGCCATCAAGCGGGGACCTACAATGAGCAGTTCTTC. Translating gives CASSHQAGTYNEQFF.

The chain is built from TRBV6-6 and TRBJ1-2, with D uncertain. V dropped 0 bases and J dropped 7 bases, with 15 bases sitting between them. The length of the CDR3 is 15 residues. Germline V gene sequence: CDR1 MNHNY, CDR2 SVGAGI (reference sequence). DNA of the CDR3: TGTGCCAGCAGTTACTCGGTTGGCGGGGAGGGTGGCTACACCTTC. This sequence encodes CASSYSVGGEGGYTF.